Presented here are 21 T cell receptor beta chains from one specimen sequenced in a study of CXCR3-negative and CXCR3-positive naive CD8 T cells (dated by TCRdb to between 2018 and 2021). These reads were obtained on a NextSeq 550. The Human TCR Profiling Kit (MiLaboratory) was used to prepare UMI-labeled 5' RACE TRB cDNA libraries. Reads reprocessed by TCRdb are summarized as one entry per CDR3 protein sequence, and DNA is absent. The sample's table lists a count of 45,000 to 60,000 distinct CDR3 sequences. The ten largest make up 0.42% of the sample. Sequenced input: naive CXCR3- CD8+ T cells from blood. The cell subset or site tag for this specimen amounts to: CD45RO-CCR7+CD27+CD95- naive CD8+ T cells lacking CXCR3 (TNR3-). The source is a human donor in good health. Some clones in this sample may be carry-over from other donors' samples.

This sequence joins TRBV15 and TRBJ2-5. The germline V gene has CDR1 LNHNV and CDR2 YYDKDF (reference sequence). There are 13 residues in the CDR3. CDR3 sequence: CATREGLQETQYF.

This chain joins TRBV6-4 and TRBJ2-2. Germline assignment: CDR1 MRHNA and CDR2 SNTAGT. CDR3 length equals 14 residues. The CDR3 reads CASSDSYRSGELFF.

Its frequency marks this clonotype as medium-sized. The chain couples TRBV4-1 to TRBJ2-7; as DNA is missing, the TRBD1 call by TCRdb cannot be tested. This CDR3 comprises 15 residues. The germline V gene has CDR1 MGHRA and CDR2 YSYEKL. The CDR3 loop reads CASTTKPGQAYEQYF.

J is TRBJ2-5 and V is TRBV7-3; TCRdb's D call of TRBD1 is untestable without DNA. This CDR3 has 14 residues. The germline V gene encodes CDR1 SGHTA and CDR2 FQGTGA. The CDR3 spells CASSSTGGQETQYF.

This sequence joins TRBV29-1 and TRBJ2-5; TCRdb selects TRBD1, and the lack of DNA leaves this call unchecked. This CDR3 region has 15 residues. Per germline, CDR1 SQVTM and CDR2 ANQGSEA. This CDR3 is CSVSLYRDSQETQYF. The full variable domain, completed using reference TRBV29-1 and TRBJ2-5, is SAVISQKPSRDICQRGTSLTIQCQVDSQVTMMFWYRQQPGQSLTLIATANQGSEATYESGFVIDKFPISRPNLTFSTLTVSNMSPEDSSIYLCSVSLYRDSQETQYFGPGTRLLVL.

The chain links TRBV19 to TRBJ2-1; TCRdb designates TRBD1, a call that cannot be tested without DNA. Germline CDR1 and CDR2: LNHDA and SQIVND (reference sequence). The CDR3 totals 14 residues. CDR3 in amino acids: CASSLGGAYNEQFF.

The J gene is TRBJ2-7, the V gene TRBV16. Germline lookup yields CDR1 KGHSY and CDR2 FQNENV. This CDR3 is built from 16 residues. The CDR3 region is CASSQSPTGGPYEQYF.

V usage is TRBV4-1 and J usage is TRBJ1-2; no DNA is available, so the TRBD1 call from TCRdb remains unchecked. CDR3 length: 14 amino acids. From germline, CDR1 is MGHRA and CDR2 YSYEKL. Here the CDR3 reads CASSPSGTGGPYTF.

This sequence joins TRBV12-3 or TRBV12-4 and TRBJ1-1. The CDR3 totals 14 residues. The CDR3 sequence: CASRIFQVDTEAFF.

This rearrangement joins TRBV1 to TRBJ2-1; TCRdb's D gene call, TRBD2, goes unchecked for lack of DNA. TRBV1 is a pseudogene. The CDR3 is 20 amino acids. The chain's CDR3 is CTSSQDLTSGGLIPVDEQFF.

The CDR3 protein is CSARGKGPWASYEQYF. The chain uses TRBV20-1 and TRBJ2-7; TCRdb names TRBD2, which stays unverified in the absence of DNA. The CDR3 has 16 amino acids. CDR1 and CDR2 (germline): DFQATT, SNEGSKA (reference sequence).

This chain's CDR3 is CASSLSGISTDTQYF. The chain employs TRBV7-3 and TRBJ2-3; the TCRdb call, TRBD1, lacks DNA for checking. The CDR3 spans 15 residues. CDR1 and CDR2 (germline): SGHTA, FQGTGA.

This rearrangement joins TRBV12-3 or TRBV12-4 to TRBJ2-7; lacking DNA, the TRBD1 call made by TCRdb goes unchecked. CDR3 size: 15 residues. This CDR3 is CASSLEGQAPYEQYF.

The chain has TRBV6-2 or TRBV6-3 and TRBJ2-2. CDR1 MNHEY and CDR2 SVGEGT come from the germline V gene. This CDR3 contains 14 residues. CDR3 region: CASSIQVITGELFF.

The chain's CDR3 is CASSLVQGGAGELFF. The gene calls are TRBV11-2 and TRBJ2-2; the TCRdb call, TRBD1, lacks DNA for checking. The CDR3 sequence is 15 residues long. Germline V CDR1 and CDR2: SGHAT, FQNNGV.

The chain joins TRBV28 to TRBJ2-7; no DNA is available, so the TRBD1 call from TCRdb remains unchecked. Germline-derived CDR1 and CDR2 are MDHEN and SYDVKM. The CDR3 covers 14 residues. The CDR3 loop is CASRVRDSSYEQYF.

The J gene is TRBJ2-5, the V gene TRBV7-9; TCRdb's D gene call, TRBD1, goes unchecked for lack of DNA. The CDR3 length is 14 residues. CDR1 is SEHNR and CDR2 is FQNEAQ in the germline V gene (reference sequence). CDR3 sequence reads: CASSYTGIQETQYF.

This chain uses TRBV9 with TRBJ2-7. Germline CDR1 is SGDLS and CDR2 is YYNGEE. This CDR3 is built from 13 residues. CDR3 region: CASSPGAHYEQYF.

V and J are TRBV19 and TRBJ2-1; there is no DNA to check the TCRdb D call of TRBD1. CDR3 length: 15 residues. CDR1 is LNHDA and CDR2 is SQIVND in the germline V gene (reference sequence). The CDR3 here is CASSIGQGALDEQFF.

The CDR3 spells CSVEGDSRDNEQLF. The chain joins TRBV29-1 to TRBJ2-1; the D call from TCRdb, TRBD1, cannot be confirmed without DNA. CDR1 and CDR2 (germline): SQVTM, ANQGSEA. The CDR3 sequence is 14 residues long.

The V gene is TRBV5-1, the J gene TRBJ2-1. The CDR3 is 13 residues long. Per the germline V gene, CDR1 is SGHRS and CDR2 is YFSETQ. The CDR3 loop reads CASSSDRDNEQFF.